The 27 T cell receptor beta chains below come from one sample, sequenced in a study of blood T cell repertoires in COVID-19. Only in-frame clones appear in the TCRdb table, and some are missing; sequencing was by immunoSEQ multiplex PCR. Of some 130,000 clones listed, 87% were seen once; the top ten hold more than 3.5%. The specimen was peripheral blood. These receptors originate from a woman in her fifties or sixties with acute or convalescent COVID-19.

The V and J genes are TRBV19 and TRBJ2-1; 10 bases fit TRBD2. The CDR3 runs 16 residues. Trimming took 3 bases from V and 8 from J; bases not matched to a gene: 10. From germline, CDR1 is LNHDA and CDR2 SQIVND (reference sequence). Here the CDR3 DNA reads TGTGCCAGTAGTATTGGGGGGCTAGCGGGAGTTGATGAGCAGTTCTTC. It codes for CASSIGGLAGVDEQFF.

The V gene is TRBV28, the J gene TRBJ2-1; 7 bases agree with TRBD2. V was clipped by 8 bases and J by 2 bases; unmatched bases: 0. The V gene's germline CDR1 is MDHEN and CDR2 SYDVKM. CDR3 length: 12 amino acids. The CDR3 bases are TGTGCCAGCGGGGGGGCCTACAATGAGCAGTTCTTC. This translates into CASGGAYNEQFF.

The J gene is TRBJ1-2, the V gene TRBV5-1; D uncertain. Trimming stripped 0 bases from V and 2 bases from J, with 11 bases between. Germline lookup yields CDR1 SGHRS and CDR2 YFSETQ. The length of the CDR3 is 15 residues. As DNA, the CDR3 is TGCGCCAGCAGCTTGGCCCCAGATCTCAACTATGGCTACACCTTC. Protein sequence: CASSLAPDLNYGYTF. The whole variable domain, remainder taken from reference TRBV5-1 and TRBJ1-2, is KAGVTQTPRYLIKTRGQQVTLSCSPISGHRSVSWYQQTPGQGLQFLFEYFSETQRNKGNFPGRFSGRQFSNSRSEMNVSTLELGDSALYLCASSLAPDLNYGYTFGSGTRLTVV.

The J gene is TRBJ2-1, the V gene TRBV10-3, with D perhaps TRBD1 (6 bases). CDR1 and CDR2 (germline): ENHRY, SYGVKD. This CDR3 comprises 13 residues. Trimming took 6 bases from V and 9 from J, leaving 15 bases between them. The CDR3 reads CAISAGTPLEQFF. The CDR3 region has the DNA TGTGCCATCAGCGCCGGGACACCTCTTGAGCAGTTCTTC.

The chain is built from TRBV6-6 and TRBJ2-2, with 7 nucleotides matching TRBD1. Germline V CDR1 and CDR2: MNHNY, SVGAGI (reference sequence). The CDR3 is made up of 14 amino acids. The ends lost 7 bases at V and 6 bases at J; junction bases unmatched: 8. The CDR3 sequence is CASIDRGGSGELFF. For the CDR3, the DNA is TGTGCCAGCATCGACCGAGGGGGCTCCGGGGAGCTGTTTTTT.

The V call is TRBV30, the J call TRBJ1-5; possibly TRBD1 for D (5 bases). The CDR3 is made up of 15 amino acids. Per germline, CDR1 GTSNPN and CDR2 SVGIG (reference sequence). V was clipped by 0 bases and J by 2 bases, with 11 bases between them. As DNA, the CDR3 is TGTGCCTGGAGTGTCGGGGGTCTGGGCAATCAGCCCCAGCATTTT. It is translated as CAWSVGGLGNQPQHF.

V usage is TRBV7-3 and J usage is TRBJ2-5; TRBD2 matches 8 bases. This CDR3 contains 15 residues. CDR1 and CDR2 (germline): SGHTA, FQGTGA. With V trimmed by 6 bases and J by 4 bases, 10 bases remained unmatched. The CDR3: CASSFQAGAPETQYF. The CDR3 bases are TGTGCCAGCAGTTTTCAAGCGGGAGCCCCAGAGACCCAGTACTTC. Supplemented by reference TRBV7-3 and TRBJ2-5, the full variable domain reads GAGVSQTPSNKVTEKGKYVELRCDPISGHTALYWYRQSLGQGPEFLIYFQGTGAADDSGLPNDRFFAVRPEGSVSTLKIQRTERGDSAVYLCASSFQAGAPETQYFGPGTRLLVL.

V is TRBV15 and J is TRBJ1-2; unclear D gene. Per the germline V gene, CDR1 is LNHNV and CDR2 is YYDKDF (reference sequence). V lost 0 bases, J lost 2 bases, and 13 bases lay in between. The CDR3 runs to 16 residues. Here the CDR3 DNA reads TGTGCCACCAGCAGAGATCTTCGGGAATTGAACTATGGCTACACCTTC. It is translated as CATSRDLRELNYGYTF.

This clone was detected only once. The J gene is TRBJ2-7, the V gene TRBV9; 7 bases are shared with TRBD2. J lost 2 bases, V lost 4 bases, and 9 bases had no gene match. Looked up from germline, CDR1 is SGDLS and CDR2 is YYNGEE. This CDR3 is 15 amino acids long. In nucleotides, the CDR3 is TGTGCCAGCAGCCCCGGAGCGGGACTCCCCTACGAGCAGTACGTC. It specifies CASSPGAGLPYEQYV.

The V and J genes are TRBV6-2 or TRBV6-3 and TRBJ1-5; 8 nucleotides align to TRBD1. V lost 5 bases and J lost 7; bases outside the gene matches: 7. This CDR3 contains 14 residues. Germline-derived CDR1 and CDR2 are MNHEY and SVGEGT. CDR3 residues: CASSGQGARQPQHF. DNA of the CDR3: TGTGCCAGCAGTGGGCAGGGGGCACGACAGCCCCAGCATTTT.

The chain combines TRBV2 with TRBJ2-5, with 11 bases matching TRBD2. The J segment lost 4 bases and the V segment lost 6 bases, leaving 19 bases of the junction unmatched. CDR3 size: 19 residues. Germline V lookup: CDR1 SNHLY, CDR2 FYNNEI. The CDR3 DNA follows: TGTGCCAGCAGACGCCCGGGGGGGCTAGCGGGAGGTTCTAGAGAGACCCAGTACTTC. Protein: CASRRPGGLAGGSRETQYF.

The chain employs TRBV4-1 and TRBJ1-1; no firm D call. The CDR3 runs to 17 residues. Germline values: CDR1 MGHRA, CDR2 YSYEKL. Trimming left V 1 base short and J 2 bases short, with 17 bases between. This CDR3 reads CASSQAPVGGINTEAFF. CDR3 coding DNA: TGCGCCAGCAGCCAAGCCCCTGTGGGAGGGATCAACACTGAAGCTTTCTTT.

V and J are TRBV3-1 (or the pseudogene TRBV3-2) and TRBJ1-2; weak D call: TRBD1 (5 bases). Germline CDR1 is LGHDT and CDR2 is YNNKEL (reference sequence). The V end was cut by 4 bases, the J end by 3 bases, with 15 bases between. The CDR3 is 15 residues long. This CDR3 reads CASSRRSGLHYGYTF. CDR3 coding DNA: TGTGCCAGCAGCCGAAGATCAGGGTTACACTATGGCTACACCTTC.

This chain links TRBV5-6 with TRBJ2-5; 10 nucleotides match TRBD2. The V gene end was trimmed by 0 bases and the J gene end by 2 bases; junction bases not matched to a gene: 7. The CDR3 runs 17 residues. From germline, CDR1 is SGHDT and CDR2 YYEEEE. The CDR3 protein is CASSLVVAGGLQETQYF. CDR3 coding DNA: TGTGCCAGCAGCTTGGTGGTAGCGGGAGGCTTACAAGAGACCCAGTACTTC. Full variable domain (rest looked up from reference TRBV5-6 and TRBJ2-5): DAGVTQSPTHLIKTRGQQVTLRCSPKSGHDTVSWYQQALGQGPQFIFQYYEEEERQRGNFPDRFSGHQFPNYSSELNVNALLLGDSALYLCASSLVVAGGLQETQYFGPGTRLLVL.

This chain links TRBV11-2 with TRBJ1-2; no reliable D call. Germline-derived CDR1 and CDR2 are SGHAT and FQNNGV. There are 13 residues in the CDR3. With 3 bases removed from V and 7 bases from J, the gap between germline ends came to 12 bases. The CDR3 here is CASSFSGGGGYTF. The CDR3 DNA reads as TGTGCCAGCAGCTTTTCTGGAGGCGGTGGCTACACCTTC.

This sequence joins TRBV19 and TRBJ1-2, with TRBD1 matching 7 bases. Germline CDR1 is LNHDA and CDR2 is SQIVND (reference sequence). Trimming removed 10 bases from V and 2 bases from J; junction bases left unmatched: 4. CDR3 size: 12 residues. For the CDR3, the DNA is TGTGCCACCCAGGACAGGAACTATGGCTACACCTTC. It encodes CATQDRNYGYTF.

V is TRBV3-1 (or the pseudogene TRBV3-2) and J is TRBJ2-5; the match to TRBD2 covers 11 bases. The CDR3 has 16 residues. Germline CDR1 reads LGHDT; CDR2 reads YNNKEL (reference sequence). J lost 0 bases, V lost 7 bases, and 7 bases had no gene match. CDR3: CASNIRTSGYQETQYF. The CDR3 bases are TGTGCCAGCAATATACGGACTAGCGGGTACCAAGAGACCCAGTACTTC.

The table lists this clone with a count of one. The CDR3 spells CASSPGGGGFRQPQHF. CDR3 bases: TGTGCCAGCAGCCCCGGAGGGGGGGGGTTTAGACAGCCCCAGCATTTT. The V call is TRBV5-5, the J call TRBJ1-5; weak D call: TRBD1 (6 bases). CDR1 is SGHKS, CDR2 YYEKEE, per germline (reference sequence). The V gene lost 4 bases and the J gene lost 7 bases, with 21 bases spanning the gap. This CDR3 comprises 16 residues.

The chain links TRBV5-1 to TRBJ2-3; 12 bases align to TRBD2. Looked up from germline, CDR1 is SGHRS and CDR2 is YFSETQ. This CDR3 has 18 amino acids. Germline trimming cut 2 bases from V and 0 bases from J; bases unmatched to any gene: 7. The CDR3 region is CASSLKLAGGPSTDTQYF. CDR3 DNA: TGCGCCAGCAGCTTAAAGCTAGCGGGAGGGCCTAGCACAGATACGCAGTATTTT.

V is TRBV4-2 and J is TRBJ2-2; 8 bases agree with TRBD2. Germline V gives CDR1 LGHNA, CDR2 YNFKEQ. V shed 1 base and J 6 bases; nucleotides not matched to a gene: 7. The CDR3 is 16 residues long. CDR3 region: CASSQARVGRAGELFF. CDR3 coding DNA: TGTGCCAGCAGCCAAGCGCGGGTCGGGAGGGCCGGGGAGCTGTTTTTT.

This clone appeared once. A junction boundary mismatches the germline segment, possibly from a read error. The chain combines TRBV19 with TRBJ1-2; 8 nucleotides line up with TRBD1. Looked up from germline, CDR1 is LNHDA and CDR2 is SQIVND (reference sequence). The CDR3 spans 12 residues. In nucleotides, the CDR3 is TGTGCCAGTAGCACCGGACAGGGAGCAACCATCTTC. Translated, it gives CASSTGQGATIF.

The rearrangement joins TRBV3-1 (or the pseudogene TRBV3-2) to TRBJ2-1; 9 positions agree with TRBD1. The CDR3 totals 17 residues. The V segment lost 1 base and the J segment 6 bases; nucleotides outside the gene matches: 10. CDR1 is LGHDT, CDR2 YNNKEL, per germline (reference sequence). The CDR3 region is CASSQGTGTGRANEQFF. DNA for the CDR3: TGTGCCAGCAGCCAAGGAACCGGGACAGGGAGGGCCAATGAGCAGTTCTTC.

This chain uses TRBV19 with TRBJ2-3, with TRBD1 identical over 7 bases. The J segment lost 9 bases and the V segment lost 5 bases, leaving 8 bases of the junction unmatched. This CDR3 region has 13 residues. Germline assignment: CDR1 LNHDA and CDR2 SQIVND (reference sequence). The CDR3 coding sequence is TGTGCCAGTAGTGCGCTCGCAGGGGGAACGCAGTATTTT. It yields the protein CASSALAGGTQYF.

The chain is built from TRBV11-3 and TRBJ2-1, with a possible D match to TRBD2 (6 bases). Germline V CDR1 and CDR2: SGHNT, YENEEA. This CDR3 region has 15 residues. V was cut by 3 bases and J by 2 bases, with 11 bases left in between. The CDR3 reads CASSFSGLTYNEQFF. The CDR3 DNA reads TGTGCCAGCAGCTTTTCGGGACTCACCTACAATGAGCAGTTCTTC.

The chain uses TRBV4-1 and TRBJ1-2; D is perhaps TRBD1 (5 bases). The germline V and J ends were trimmed by 2 bases and 6 bases, with 7 bases remaining between them. CDR3 length equals 12 residues. Germline CDR1 and CDR2: MGHRA and YSYEKL. The CDR3: CASSQQGNGYTF. As DNA, the CDR3 is TGCGCCAGCAGCCAACAGGGTAATGGCTACACCTTC.

This clone turned up a few times. The chain employs TRBV6-2 or TRBV6-3 and TRBJ1-5, with 12 bases matching TRBD1. Germline trimming cut 5 bases from V and 7 bases from J; bases unmatched to any gene: 9. Looked up from germline, CDR1 is MNHEY and CDR2 is SVGEGT. This CDR3 spans 16 amino acids. Here the CDR3 reads CASSPGTGGLRQPQHF. The CDR3 nucleotides are TGTGCCAGCAGTCCCGGGACAGGGGGCTTAAGACAGCCCCAGCATTTT.

The chain combines TRBV28 with TRBJ2-7; perhaps TRBD2 as D (6 bases). V was shortened by 3 bases and J by 6 bases, with 30 bases between the two germline ends. Germline lookup yields CDR1 MDHEN and CDR2 SYDVKM. This CDR3 spans 19 amino acids. The CDR3 sequence is CASSFSPPSLATMSREQYF. The DNA of the CDR3 is TGTGCCAGCAGTTTTTCTCCGCCCAGCCTAGCGACCATGTCACGCGAGCAGTACTTC.